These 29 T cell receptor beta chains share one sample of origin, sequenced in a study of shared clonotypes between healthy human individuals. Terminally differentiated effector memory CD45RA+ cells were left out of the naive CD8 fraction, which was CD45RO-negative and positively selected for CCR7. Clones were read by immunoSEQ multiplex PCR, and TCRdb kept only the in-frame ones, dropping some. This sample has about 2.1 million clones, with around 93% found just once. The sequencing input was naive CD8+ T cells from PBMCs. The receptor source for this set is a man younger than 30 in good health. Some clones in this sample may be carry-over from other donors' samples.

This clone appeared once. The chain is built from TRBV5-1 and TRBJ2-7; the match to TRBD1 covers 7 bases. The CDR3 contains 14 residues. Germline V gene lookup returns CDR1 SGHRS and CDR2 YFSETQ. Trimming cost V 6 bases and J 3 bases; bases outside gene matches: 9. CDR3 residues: CASTGKTGVYEQYF. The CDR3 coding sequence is TGCGCCAGCACCGGGAAAACAGGGGTCTACGAGCAGTACTTC. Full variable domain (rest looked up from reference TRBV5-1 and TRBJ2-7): KAGVTQTPRYLIKTRGQQVTLSCSPISGHRSVSWYQQTPGQGLQFLFEYFSETQRNKGNFPGRFSGRQFSNSRSEMNVSTLELGDSALYLCASTGKTGVYEQYFGPGTRLTVT.

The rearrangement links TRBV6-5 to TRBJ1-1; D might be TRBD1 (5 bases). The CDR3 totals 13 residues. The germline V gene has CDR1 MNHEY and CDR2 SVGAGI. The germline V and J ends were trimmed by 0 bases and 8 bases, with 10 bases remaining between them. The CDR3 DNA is TGTGCCAGCAGTTACTCCGCCAGGGTAGAAGCTTTCTTT. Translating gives CASSYSARVEAFF.

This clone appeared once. This CDR3 reads CAWSIRGQGWYEQYF. CDR3 DNA sequence: TGTGCCTGGAGTATTCGCGGACAGGGGTGGTACGAGCAGTACTTC. The rearrangement links TRBV30 to TRBJ2-7, with 9 bases identical to TRBD1. Germline CDR1 is GTSNPN and CDR2 is SVGIG (reference sequence). This CDR3 has 15 residues. Trimming took 2 bases from V and 4 from J; bases not matched to a gene: 9.

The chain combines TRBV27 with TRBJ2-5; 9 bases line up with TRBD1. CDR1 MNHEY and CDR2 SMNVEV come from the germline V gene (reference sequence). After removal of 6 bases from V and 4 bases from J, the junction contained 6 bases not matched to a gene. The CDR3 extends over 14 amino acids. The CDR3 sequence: CASSDRDRAETQYF. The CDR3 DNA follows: TGTGCCAGCAGCGACCGGGACAGGGCAGAGACCCAGTACTTC.

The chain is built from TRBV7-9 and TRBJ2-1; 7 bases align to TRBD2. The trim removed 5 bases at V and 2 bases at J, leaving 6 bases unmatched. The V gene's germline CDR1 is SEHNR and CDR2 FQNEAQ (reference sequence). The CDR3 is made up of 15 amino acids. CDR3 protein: CASSPQSGAYNEQFF. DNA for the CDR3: TGTGCCAGCAGCCCTCAGAGCGGGGCCTACAATGAGCAGTTCTTC. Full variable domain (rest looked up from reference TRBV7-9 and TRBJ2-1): DTGVSQNPRHKITKRGQNVTFRCDPISEHNRLYWYRQTLGQGPEFLTYFQNEAQLEKSRLLSDRFSAERPKGSFSTLEIQRTEQGDSAMYLCASSPQSGAYNEQFFGPGTRLTVL.

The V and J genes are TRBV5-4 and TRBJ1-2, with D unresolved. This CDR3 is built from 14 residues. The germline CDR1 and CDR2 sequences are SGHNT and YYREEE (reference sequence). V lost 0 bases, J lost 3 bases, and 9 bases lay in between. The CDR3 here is CASSLDGKYYGYTF. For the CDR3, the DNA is TGTGCCAGCAGCTTGGACGGCAAATACTATGGCTACACCTTC.

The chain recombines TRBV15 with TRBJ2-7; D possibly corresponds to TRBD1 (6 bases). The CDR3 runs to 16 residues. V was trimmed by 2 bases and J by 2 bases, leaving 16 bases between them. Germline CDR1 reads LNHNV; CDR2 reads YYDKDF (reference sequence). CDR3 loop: CATSRSRDTRTYEQYF. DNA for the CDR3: TGTGCCACCAGCAGATCCCGGGACACCAGAACCTACGAGCAGTACTTC.

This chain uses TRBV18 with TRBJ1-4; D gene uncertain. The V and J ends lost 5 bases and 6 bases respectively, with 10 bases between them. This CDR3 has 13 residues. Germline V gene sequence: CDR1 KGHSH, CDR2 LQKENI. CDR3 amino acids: CASSWWADEKLFF. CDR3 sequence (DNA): TGTGCCAGCTCATGGTGGGCGGATGAAAAACTGTTTTTT.

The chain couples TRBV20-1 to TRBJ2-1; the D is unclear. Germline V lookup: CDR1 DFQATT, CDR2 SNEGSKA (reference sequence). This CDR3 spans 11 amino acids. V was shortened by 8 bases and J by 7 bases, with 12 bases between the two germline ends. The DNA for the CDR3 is TGCAGTAGGTGGTTCGGTAATGAGCAGTTCTTC. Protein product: CSRWFGNEQFF.

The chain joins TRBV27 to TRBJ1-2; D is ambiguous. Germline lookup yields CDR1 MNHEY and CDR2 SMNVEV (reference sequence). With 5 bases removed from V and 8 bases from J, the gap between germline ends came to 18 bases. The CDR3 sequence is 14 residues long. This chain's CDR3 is CASSTDTRGNGYTF. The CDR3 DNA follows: TGTGCCAGCAGTACCGACACCCGAGGAAACGGCTACACCTTC.

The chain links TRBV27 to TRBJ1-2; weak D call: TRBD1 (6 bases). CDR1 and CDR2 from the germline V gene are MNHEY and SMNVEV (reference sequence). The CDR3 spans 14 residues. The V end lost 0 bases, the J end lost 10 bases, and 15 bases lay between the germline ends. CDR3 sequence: CASSLSRGSRSYTF. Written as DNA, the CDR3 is TGTGCCAGCAGTTTATCTAGGGGGTCCCGGTCCTACACCTTC.

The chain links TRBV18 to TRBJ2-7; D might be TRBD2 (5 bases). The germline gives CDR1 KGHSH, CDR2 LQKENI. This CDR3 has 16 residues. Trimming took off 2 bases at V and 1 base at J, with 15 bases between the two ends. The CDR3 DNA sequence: TGTGCCAGCTCACCAGAGTTCGGGGATCGTTCCTACGAGCAGTACTTC. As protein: CASSPEFGDRSYEQYF. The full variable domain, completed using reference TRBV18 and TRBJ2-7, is NAGVMQNPRHLVRRRGQEARLRCSPMKGHSHVYWYRQLPEEGLKFMVYLQKENIIDESGMPKERFSAEFPKEGPSILRIQQVVRGDSAAYFCASSPEFGDRSYEQYFGPGTRLTVT.

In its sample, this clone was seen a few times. The CDR3 nucleotides are TGTGCCAGCAGCTCGGGACCGAACTATGGCTACACCTTC. Amino acids: CASSSGPNYGYTF. The chain carries TRBV13 and TRBJ1-2; possibly TRBD1 for D (5 bases). The CDR3 sequence is 13 residues long. The V and J ends lost 4 bases and 2 bases respectively, with 8 bases between them. CDR1 and CDR2 (germline): PRHDT, FYEKMQ (reference sequence).

CDR3 DNA sequence: TGTGCCAGCAGTGACTCGATGAGGGAGCAGTACTTC. Amino acids: CASSDSMREQYF. J is TRBJ2-7 and V is TRBV25-1; D is unclear. Germline CDR1 MGHDK, CDR2 SYGVNS. This CDR3 spans 12 amino acids. Trimming took off 3 bases at V and 7 bases at J, with 10 bases between the two ends.

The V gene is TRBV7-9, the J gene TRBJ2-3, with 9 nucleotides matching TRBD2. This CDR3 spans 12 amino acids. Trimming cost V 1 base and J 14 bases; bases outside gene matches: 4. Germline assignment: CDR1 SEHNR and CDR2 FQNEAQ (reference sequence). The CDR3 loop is CASSLGGRAMYF. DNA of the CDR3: TGTGCCAGCAGCTTAGGCGGGAGGGCCATGTATTTT.

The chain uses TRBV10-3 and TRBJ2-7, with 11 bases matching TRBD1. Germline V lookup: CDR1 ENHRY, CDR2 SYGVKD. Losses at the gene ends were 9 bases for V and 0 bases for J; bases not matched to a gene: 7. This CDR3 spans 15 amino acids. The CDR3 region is CAIRDRGDYSYEQYF. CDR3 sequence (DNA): TGTGCCATTCGGGACAGGGGGGATTACTCCTACGAGCAGTACTTC.

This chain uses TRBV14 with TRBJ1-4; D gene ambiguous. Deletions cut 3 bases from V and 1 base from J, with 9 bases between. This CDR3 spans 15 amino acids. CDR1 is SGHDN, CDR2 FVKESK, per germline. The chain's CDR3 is CASSQGWGTNEKLFF. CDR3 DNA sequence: TGTGCCAGCAGCCAGGGTTGGGGAACTAATGAAAAACTGTTTTTT.

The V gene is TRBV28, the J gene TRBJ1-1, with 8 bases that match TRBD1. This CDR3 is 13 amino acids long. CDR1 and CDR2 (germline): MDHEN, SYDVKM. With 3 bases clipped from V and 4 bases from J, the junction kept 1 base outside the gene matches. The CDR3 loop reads CASSFGTGTEAFF. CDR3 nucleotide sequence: TGTGCCAGCAGTTTCGGGACAGGCACTGAAGCTTTCTTT.

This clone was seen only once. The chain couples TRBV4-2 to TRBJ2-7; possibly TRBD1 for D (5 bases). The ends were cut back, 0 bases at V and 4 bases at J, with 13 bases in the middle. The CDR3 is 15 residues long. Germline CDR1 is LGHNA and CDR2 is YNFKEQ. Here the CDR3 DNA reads TGTGCCAGCAGCCAAGAGTGGCAGGGTTTATACGAGCAGTACTTC. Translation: CASSQEWQGLYEQYF.

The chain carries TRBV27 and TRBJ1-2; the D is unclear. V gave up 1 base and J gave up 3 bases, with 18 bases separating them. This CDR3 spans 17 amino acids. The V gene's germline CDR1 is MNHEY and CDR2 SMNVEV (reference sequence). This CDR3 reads CASSLLAGQAYYYGYTF. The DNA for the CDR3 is TGTGCCAGCAGTTTATTAGCTGGGCAGGCATATTACTATGGCTACACCTTC.

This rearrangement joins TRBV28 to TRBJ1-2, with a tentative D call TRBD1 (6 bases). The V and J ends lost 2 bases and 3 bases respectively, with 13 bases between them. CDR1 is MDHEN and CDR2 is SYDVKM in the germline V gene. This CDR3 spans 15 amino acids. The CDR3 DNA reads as TGTGCCAGCAGTTTAAGGGGGGCGCAGTACTATGGCTACACCTTC. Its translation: CASSLRGAQYYGYTF.

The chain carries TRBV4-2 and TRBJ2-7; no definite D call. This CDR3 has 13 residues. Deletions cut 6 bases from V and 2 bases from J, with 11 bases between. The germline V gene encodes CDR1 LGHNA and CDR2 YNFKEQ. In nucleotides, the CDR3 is TGTGCCAGCAGTGTCGCGGAACCCTACGAGCAGTACTTC. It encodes CASSVAEPYEQYF.

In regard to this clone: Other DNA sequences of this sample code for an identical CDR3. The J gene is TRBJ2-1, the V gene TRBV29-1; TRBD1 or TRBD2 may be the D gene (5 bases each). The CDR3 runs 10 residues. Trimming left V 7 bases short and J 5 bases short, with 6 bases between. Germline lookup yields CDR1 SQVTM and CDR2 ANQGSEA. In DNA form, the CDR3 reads TGCAGCGGGGGGAACAATGAGCAGTTCTTC. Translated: CSGGNNEQFF.

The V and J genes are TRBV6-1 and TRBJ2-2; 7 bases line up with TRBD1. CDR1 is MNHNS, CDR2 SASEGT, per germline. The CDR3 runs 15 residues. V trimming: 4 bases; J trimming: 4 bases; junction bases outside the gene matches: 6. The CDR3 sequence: CASSGKGQFTGELFF. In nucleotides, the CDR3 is TGTGCCAGCAGTGGAAAGGGACAGTTCACCGGGGAGCTGTTTTTT.

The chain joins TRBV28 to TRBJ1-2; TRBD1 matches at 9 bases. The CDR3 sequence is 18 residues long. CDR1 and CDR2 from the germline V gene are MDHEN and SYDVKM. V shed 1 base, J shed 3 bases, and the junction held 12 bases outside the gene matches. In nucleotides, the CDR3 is TGTGCCAGCAGTTTATATCCCGGGACAGGGAATTTTTACTATGGCTACACCTTC. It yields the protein CASSLYPGTGNFYYGYTF.

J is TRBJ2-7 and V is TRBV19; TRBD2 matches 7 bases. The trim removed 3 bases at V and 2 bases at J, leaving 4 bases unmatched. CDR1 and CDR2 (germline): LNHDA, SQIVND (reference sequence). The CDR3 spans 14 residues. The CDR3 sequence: CASSIAGVPYEQYF. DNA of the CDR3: TGTGCCAGTAGTATTGCGGGAGTCCCCTACGAGCAGTACTTC. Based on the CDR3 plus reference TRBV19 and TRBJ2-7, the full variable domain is DGGITQSPKYLFRKEGQNVTLSCEQNLNHDAMYWYRQDPGQGLRLIYYSQIVNDFQKGDIAEGYSVSREKKESFPLTVTSAQKNPTAFYLCASSIAGVPYEQYFGPGTRLTVT.

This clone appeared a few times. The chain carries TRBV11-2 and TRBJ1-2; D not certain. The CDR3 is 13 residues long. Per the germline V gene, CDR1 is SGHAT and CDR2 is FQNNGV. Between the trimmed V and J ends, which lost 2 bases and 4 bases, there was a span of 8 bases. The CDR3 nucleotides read TGTGCCAGCAGCTTAATCCCCCTCTATGGCTACACCTTC. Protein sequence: CASSLIPLYGYTF.

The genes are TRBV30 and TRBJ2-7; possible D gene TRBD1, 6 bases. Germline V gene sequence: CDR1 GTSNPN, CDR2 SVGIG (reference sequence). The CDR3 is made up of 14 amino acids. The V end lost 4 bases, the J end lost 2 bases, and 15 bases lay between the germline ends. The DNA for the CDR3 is TGTGCCTGGAATCCAGGGGTACTCGCCTACGAGCAGTACTTC. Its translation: CAWNPGVLAYEQYF.

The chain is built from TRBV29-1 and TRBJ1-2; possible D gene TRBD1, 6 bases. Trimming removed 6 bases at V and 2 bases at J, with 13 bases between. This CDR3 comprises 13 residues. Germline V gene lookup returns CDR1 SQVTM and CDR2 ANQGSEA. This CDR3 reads CSVLGTTNYGYTF. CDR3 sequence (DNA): TGCAGCGTATTAGGGACAACCAACTATGGCTACACCTTC.